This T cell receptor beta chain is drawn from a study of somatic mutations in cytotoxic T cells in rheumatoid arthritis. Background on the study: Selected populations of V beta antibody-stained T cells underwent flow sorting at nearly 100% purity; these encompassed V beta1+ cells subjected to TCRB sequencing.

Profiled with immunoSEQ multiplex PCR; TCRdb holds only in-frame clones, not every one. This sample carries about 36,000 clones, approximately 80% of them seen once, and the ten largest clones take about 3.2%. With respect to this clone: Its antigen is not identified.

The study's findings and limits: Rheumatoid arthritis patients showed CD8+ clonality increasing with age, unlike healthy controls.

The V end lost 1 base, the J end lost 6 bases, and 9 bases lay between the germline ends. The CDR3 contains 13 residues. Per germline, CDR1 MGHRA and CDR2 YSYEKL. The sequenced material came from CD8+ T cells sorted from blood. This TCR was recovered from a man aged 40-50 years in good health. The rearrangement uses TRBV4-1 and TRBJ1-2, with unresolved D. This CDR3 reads CASSQVGTDGYTF. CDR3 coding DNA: TGCGCCAGCAGCCAAGTAGGTACGGATGGCTACACCTTC.